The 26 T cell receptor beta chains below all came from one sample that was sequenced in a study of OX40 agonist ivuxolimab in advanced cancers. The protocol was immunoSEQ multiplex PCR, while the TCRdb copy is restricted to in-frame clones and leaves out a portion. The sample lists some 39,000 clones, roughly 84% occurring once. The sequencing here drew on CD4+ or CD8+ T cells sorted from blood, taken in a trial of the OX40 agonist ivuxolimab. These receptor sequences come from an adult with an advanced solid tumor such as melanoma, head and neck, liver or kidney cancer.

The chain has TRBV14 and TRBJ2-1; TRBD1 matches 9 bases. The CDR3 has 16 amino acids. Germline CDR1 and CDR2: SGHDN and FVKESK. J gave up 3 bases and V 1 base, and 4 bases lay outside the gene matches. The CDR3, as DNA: TGTGCCAGCAGCCAAGCCCTGGACAGGGGCTACAATGAGCAGTTCTTC. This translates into CASSQALDRGYNEQFF.

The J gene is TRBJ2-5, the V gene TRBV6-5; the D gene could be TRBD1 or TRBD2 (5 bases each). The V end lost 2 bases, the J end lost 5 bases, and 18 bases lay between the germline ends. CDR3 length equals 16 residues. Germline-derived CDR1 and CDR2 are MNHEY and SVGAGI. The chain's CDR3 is CASSYLGAPLEETQYF. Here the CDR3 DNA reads TGTGCCAGCAGTTACCTCGGGGCCCCTCTGGAGGAGACCCAGTACTTC.

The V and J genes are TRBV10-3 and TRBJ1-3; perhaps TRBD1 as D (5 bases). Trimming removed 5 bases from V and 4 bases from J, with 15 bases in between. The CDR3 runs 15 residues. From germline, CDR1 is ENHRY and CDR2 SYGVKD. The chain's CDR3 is CAISPGQGWGNTIYF. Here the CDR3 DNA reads TGTGCCATCAGTCCAGGGCAGGGTTGGGGAAACACCATATATTTT.

The CDR3 DNA reads TGCGCCAGCAGTGAGTCAGGTGGAGGGTTGAACACTGAAGCTTTCTTT. It encodes CASSESGGGLNTEAFF. The V call is TRBV10-1, the J call TRBJ1-1; D gene ambiguous. V was cut by 0 bases and J by 0 bases, with 11 bases left in between. CDR1 is WNHNN, CDR2 SYGVQD, per germline (reference sequence). The CDR3 has 16 residues.

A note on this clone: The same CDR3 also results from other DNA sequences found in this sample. CDR3 in amino acids: CASSTGYEQYF. Written as DNA, the CDR3 is TGTGCCAGTAGTACGGGGTACGAGCAGTACTTC. The chain carries TRBV19 and TRBJ2-7; possible D gene TRBD2, 5 bases. Trimming removed 4 bases at V and 4 bases at J, with 5 bases between. In germline, CDR1 is LNHDA, CDR2 SQIVND (reference sequence). The CDR3 loop spans 11 amino acids.

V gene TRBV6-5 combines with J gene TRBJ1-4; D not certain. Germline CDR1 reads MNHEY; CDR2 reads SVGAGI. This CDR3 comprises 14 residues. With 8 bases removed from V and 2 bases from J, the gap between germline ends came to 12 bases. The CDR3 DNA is TGTGCCAGCCGAGGAGGGTGGACTAATGAAAAACTGTTTTTT. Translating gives CASRGGWTNEKLFF.

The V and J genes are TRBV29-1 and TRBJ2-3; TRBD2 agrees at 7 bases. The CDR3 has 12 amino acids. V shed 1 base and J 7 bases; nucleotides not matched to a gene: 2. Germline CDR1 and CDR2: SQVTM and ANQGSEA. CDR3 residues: CSVEGGGNTQYF. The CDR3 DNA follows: TGCAGCGTTGAAGGGGGAGGGAATACGCAGTATTTT.

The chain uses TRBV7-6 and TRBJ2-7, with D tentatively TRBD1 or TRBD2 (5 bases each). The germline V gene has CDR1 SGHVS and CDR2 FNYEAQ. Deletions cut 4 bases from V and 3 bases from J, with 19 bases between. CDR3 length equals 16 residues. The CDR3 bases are TGTGCCAGCAGCTCCCAGGGTTCCGCGGGTGGCTACGAGCAGTACTTC. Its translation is CASSSQGSAGGYEQYF.

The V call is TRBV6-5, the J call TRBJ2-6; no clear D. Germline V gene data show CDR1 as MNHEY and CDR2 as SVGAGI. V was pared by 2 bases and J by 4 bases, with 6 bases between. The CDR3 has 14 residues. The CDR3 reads CASSYTSGANVLTF. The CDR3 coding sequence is TGTGCCAGCAGTTACACATCCGGGGCCAACGTCCTGACTTTC.

This CDR3 is CSVEPFSGNTIYF. The CDR3 nucleotides read TGCAGCGTTGAACCGTTTTCTGGAAACACCATATATTTT. V is TRBV29-1 and J is TRBJ1-3, with D hard to call. The germline V and J ends were trimmed by 2 bases and 1 base, with 6 bases remaining between them. The CDR3 extends over 13 amino acids. Germline CDR1 SQVTM, CDR2 ANQGSEA.

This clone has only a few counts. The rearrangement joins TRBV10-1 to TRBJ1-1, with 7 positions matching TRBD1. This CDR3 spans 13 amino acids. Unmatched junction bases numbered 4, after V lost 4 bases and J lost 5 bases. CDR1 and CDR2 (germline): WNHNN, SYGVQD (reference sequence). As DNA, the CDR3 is TGCGCCAGCAGTGCCCGACAGGGAACTGAAGCTTTCTTT. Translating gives CASSARQGTEAFF.

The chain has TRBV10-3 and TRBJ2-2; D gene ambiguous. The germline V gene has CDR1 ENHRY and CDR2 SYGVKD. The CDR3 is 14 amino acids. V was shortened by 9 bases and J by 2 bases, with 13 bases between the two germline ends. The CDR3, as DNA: TGTGCCATTTCGGGCCAGATAAACACCGGGGAGCTGTTTTTT. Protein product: CAISGQINTGELFF.

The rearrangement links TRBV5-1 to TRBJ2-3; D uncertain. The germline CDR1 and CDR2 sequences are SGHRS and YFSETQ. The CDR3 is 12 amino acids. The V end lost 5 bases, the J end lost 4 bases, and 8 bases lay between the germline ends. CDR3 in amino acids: CASRNRADTQYF. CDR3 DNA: TGCGCCAGCAGGAATCGGGCAGATACGCAGTATTTT.

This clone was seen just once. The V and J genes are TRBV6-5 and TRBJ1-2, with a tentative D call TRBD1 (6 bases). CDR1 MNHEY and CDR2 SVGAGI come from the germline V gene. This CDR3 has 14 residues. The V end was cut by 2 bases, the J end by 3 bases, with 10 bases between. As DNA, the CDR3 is TGTGCCAGCAGTTACAGCGGACAGTACTATGGCTACACCTTC. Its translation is CASSYSGQYYGYTF.

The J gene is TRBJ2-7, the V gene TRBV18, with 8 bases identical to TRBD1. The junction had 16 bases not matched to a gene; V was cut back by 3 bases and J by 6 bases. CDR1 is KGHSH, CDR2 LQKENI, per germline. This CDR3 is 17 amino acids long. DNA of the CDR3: TGTGCCAGCTCACCTAGACAGGGGAGTAGGGTAGGGTTCGAGCAGTACTTC. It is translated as CASSPRQGSRVGFEQYF.

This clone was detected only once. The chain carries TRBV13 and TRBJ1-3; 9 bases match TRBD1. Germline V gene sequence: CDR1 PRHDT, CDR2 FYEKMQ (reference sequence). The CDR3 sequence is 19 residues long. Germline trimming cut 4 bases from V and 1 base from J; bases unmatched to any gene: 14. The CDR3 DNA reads TGTGCCAGCAGCTCGTGGGACAGGGCTTCTCTTGAGTCTGGAAACACCATATATTTT. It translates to CASSSWDRASLESGNTIYF.

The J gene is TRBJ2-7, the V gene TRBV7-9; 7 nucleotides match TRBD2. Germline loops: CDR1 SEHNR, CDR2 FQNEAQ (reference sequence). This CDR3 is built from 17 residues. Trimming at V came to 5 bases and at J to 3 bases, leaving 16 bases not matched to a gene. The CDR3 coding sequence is TGTGCCAGCAGCCTGTCCGTATCGGGGGGAGGCGACTACGAGCAGTACTTC. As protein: CASSLSVSGGGDYEQYF.

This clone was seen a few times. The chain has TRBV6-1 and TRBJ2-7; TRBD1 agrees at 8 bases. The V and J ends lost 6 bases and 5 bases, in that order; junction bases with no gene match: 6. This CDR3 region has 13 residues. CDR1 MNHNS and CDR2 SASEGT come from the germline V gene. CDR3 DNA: TGTGCCAGCAGGGACAGGGATAGCCACGAGCAGTACTTC. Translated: CASRDRDSHEQYF.

The CDR3, as DNA: TGCGCCAGCAGCCTGCTTTCACCCCTCCACTTT. Translation: CASSLLSPLHF. This chain joins TRBV4-1 and TRBJ1-6, with D unclear. CDR3 length: 11 residues. Deletions cut 4 bases from V and 9 bases from J, with 4 bases between. Germline-derived CDR1 and CDR2 are MGHRA and YSYEKL.

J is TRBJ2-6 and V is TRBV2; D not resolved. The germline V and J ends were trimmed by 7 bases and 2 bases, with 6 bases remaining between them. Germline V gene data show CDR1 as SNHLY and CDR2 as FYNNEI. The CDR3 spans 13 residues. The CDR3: CASNKPGANVLTF. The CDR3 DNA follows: TGTGCCAGCAACAAGCCTGGGGCCAACGTCCTGACTTTC.

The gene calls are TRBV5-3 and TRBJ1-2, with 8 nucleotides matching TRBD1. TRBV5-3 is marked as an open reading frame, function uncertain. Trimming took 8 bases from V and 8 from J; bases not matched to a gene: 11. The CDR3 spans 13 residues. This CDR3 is CASRSGTGRGYTF. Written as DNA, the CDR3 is TGTGCCAGCAGGTCCGGGACAGGTCGCGGCTACACCTTC.

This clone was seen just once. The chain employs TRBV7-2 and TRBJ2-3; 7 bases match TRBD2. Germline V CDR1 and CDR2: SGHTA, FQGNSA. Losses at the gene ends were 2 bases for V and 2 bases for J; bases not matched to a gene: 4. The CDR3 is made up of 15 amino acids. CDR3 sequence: CASSLLAGVTDTQYF. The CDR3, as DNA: TGTGCCAGCAGCTTATTGGCGGGGGTCACAGATACGCAGTATTTT.

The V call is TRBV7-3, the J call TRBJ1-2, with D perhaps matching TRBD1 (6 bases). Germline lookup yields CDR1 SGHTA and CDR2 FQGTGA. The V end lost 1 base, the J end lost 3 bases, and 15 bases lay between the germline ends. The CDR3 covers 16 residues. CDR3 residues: CASSLKLTKGDYGYTF. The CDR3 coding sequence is TGTGCCAGCAGCTTAAAATTGACAAAGGGGGACTATGGCTACACCTTC.

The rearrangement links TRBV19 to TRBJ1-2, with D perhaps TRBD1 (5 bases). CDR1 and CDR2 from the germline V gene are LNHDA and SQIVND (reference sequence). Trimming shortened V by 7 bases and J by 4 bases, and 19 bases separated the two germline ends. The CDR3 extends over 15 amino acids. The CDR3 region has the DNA TGTGCCAGTACCTATAGGGACCGATCCTTCTATGGCTACACCTTC. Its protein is CASTYRDRSFYGYTF. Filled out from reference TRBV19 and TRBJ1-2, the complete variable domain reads DGGITQSPKYLFRKEGQNVTLSCEQNLNHDAMYWYRQDPGQGLRLIYYSQIVNDFQKGDIAEGYSVSREKKESFPLTVTSAQKNPTAFYLCASTYRDRSFYGYTFGSGTRLTVV.

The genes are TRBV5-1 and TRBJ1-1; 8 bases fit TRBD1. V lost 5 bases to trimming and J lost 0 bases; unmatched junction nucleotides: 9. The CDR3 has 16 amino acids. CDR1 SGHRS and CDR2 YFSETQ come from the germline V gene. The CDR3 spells CASRVTGGSMNTEAFF. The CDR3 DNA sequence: TGCGCCAGCAGAGTAACAGGGGGGTCGATGAACACTGAAGCTTTCTTT.

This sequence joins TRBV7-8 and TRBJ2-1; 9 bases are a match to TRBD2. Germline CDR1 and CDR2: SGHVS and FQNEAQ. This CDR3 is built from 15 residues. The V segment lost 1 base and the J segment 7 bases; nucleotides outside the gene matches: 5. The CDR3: CASSLGAGGSNEQFF. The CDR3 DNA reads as TGTGCCAGCAGCTTAGGTGCGGGGGGGTCAAATGAGCAGTTCTTC.